This T cell receptor (beta chain) appears in the sequencing data of a study of cytomegalovirus exposure and HLA in healthy donors. Sequencing used immunoSEQ multiplex PCR; TCRdb keeps in-frame clones, though not all of them. The sample contains 55,000 to 80,000 clones, roughly 94% of which appear only once. This TCR was recovered from a woman aged 18-29 years in good health and CMV-seropositive. The specimen sequenced was PBMCs.

As DNA, the CDR3 is TGTGCCAGCAGCTTAACAGTCCAAGAGACCCAGTACTTC. Encoded protein: CASSLTVQETQYF. V is TRBV7-8 and J is TRBJ2-5; no definite D call. V dropped 2 bases and J dropped 1 base, with 5 bases sitting between them. CDR3 size: 13 residues. The germline V gene has CDR1 SGHVS and CDR2 FQNEAQ.